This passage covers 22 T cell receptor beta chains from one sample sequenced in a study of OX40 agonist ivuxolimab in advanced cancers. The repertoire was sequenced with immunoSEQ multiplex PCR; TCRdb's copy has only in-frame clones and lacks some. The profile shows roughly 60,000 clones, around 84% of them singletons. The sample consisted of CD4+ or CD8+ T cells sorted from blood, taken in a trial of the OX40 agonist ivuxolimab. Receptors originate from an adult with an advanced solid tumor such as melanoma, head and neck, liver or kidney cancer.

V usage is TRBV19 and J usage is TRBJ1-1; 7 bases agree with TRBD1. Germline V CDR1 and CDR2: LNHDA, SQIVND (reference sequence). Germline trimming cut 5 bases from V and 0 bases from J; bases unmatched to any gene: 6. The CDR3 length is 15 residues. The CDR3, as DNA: TGTGCCAGTAGTTCTAGGACAGGCATGAACACTGAAGCTTTCTTT. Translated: CASSSRTGMNTEAFF. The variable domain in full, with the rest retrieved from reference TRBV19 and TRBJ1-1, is DGGITQSPKYLFRKEGQNVTLSCEQNLNHDAMYWYRQDPGQGLRLIYYSQIVNDFQKGDIAEGYSVSREKKESFPLTVTSAQKNPTAFYLCASSSRTGMNTEAFFGQGTRLTVV.

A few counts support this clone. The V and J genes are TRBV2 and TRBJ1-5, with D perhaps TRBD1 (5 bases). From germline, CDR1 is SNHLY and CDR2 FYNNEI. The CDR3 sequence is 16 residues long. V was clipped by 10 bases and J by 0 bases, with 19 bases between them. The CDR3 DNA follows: TGTGCCACCCGCGGGCGACAGACGTATAGCAATCAGCCCCAGCATTTT. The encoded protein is CATRGRQTYSNQPQHF.

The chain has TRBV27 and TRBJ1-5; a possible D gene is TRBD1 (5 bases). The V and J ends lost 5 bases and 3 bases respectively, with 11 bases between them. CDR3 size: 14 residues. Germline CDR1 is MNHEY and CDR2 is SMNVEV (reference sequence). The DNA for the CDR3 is TGTGCCAGCAGTCGCGGGACTTTCAATCAGCCCCAGCATTTT. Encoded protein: CASSRGTFNQPQHF.

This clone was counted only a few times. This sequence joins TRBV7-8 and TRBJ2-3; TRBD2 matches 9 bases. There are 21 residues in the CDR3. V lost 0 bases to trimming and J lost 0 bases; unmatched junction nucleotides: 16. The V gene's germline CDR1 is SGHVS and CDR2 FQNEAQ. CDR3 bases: TGTGCCAGCAGCTTAGCCCTCGGGGGGGGAGCGGGAGGCTCTAGCACAGATACGCAGTATTTT. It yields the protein CASSLALGGGAGGSSTDTQYF.

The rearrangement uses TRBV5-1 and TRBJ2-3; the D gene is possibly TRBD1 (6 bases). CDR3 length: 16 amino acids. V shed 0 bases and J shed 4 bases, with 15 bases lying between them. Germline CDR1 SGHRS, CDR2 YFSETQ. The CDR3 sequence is CASSLAAQGSADTQYF. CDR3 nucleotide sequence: TGCGCCAGCAGCTTGGCAGCACAGGGTAGCGCAGATACGCAGTATTTT.

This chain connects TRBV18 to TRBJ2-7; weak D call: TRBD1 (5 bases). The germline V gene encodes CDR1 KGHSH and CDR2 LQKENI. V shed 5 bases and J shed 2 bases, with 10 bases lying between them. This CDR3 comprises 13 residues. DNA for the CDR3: TGTGCCAGCTCAAAGGCAGGGCCCTACGAGCAGTACTTC. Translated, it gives CASSKAGPYEQYF.

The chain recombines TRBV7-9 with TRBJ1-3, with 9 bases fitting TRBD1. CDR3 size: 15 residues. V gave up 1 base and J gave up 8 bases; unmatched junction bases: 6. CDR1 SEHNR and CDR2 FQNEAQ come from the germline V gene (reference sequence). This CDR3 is CASSLGDRARDTIYF. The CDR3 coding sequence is TGTGCCAGCAGCTTAGGGGACAGGGCCAGGGACACCATATATTTT.

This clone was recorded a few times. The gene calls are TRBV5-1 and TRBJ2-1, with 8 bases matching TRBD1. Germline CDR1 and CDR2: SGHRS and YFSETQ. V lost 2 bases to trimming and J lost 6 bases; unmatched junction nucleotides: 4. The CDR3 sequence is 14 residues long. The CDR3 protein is CASSFGTGLNEQFF. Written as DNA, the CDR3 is TGCGCCAGCAGCTTCGGGACAGGCCTCAATGAGCAGTTCTTC.

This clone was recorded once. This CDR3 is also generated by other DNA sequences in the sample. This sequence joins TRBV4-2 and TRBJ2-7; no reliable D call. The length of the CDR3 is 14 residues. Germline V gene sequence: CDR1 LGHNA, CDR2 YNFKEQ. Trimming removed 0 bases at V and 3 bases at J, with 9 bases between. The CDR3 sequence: CASSQDGGSYEQYF. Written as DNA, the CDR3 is TGTGCCAGCAGCCAAGATGGCGGCAGCTACGAGCAGTACTTC.

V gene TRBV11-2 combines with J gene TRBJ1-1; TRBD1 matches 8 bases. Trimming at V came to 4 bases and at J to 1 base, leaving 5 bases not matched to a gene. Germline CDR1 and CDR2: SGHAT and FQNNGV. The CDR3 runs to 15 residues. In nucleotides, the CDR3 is TGTGCCAGCAGCTCAGGACAGGGCTGGAACACTGAAGCTTTCTTT. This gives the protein CASSSGQGWNTEAFF.

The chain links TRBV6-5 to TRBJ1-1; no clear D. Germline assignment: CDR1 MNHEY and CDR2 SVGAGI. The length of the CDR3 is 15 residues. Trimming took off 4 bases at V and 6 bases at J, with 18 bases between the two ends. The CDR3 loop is CASSSRRNGVPEAFF. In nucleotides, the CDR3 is TGTGCCAGCAGTTCCCGGAGGAACGGGGTCCCTGAAGCTTTCTTT.

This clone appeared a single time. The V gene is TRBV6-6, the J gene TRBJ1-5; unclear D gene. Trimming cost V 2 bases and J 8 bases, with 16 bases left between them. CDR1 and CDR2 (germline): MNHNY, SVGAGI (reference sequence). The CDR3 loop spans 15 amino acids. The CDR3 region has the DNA TGTGCCAGCAGTTACCCCGGGATGTGGGCAGAGCCCCAGCATTTT. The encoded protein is CASSYPGMWAEPQHF.

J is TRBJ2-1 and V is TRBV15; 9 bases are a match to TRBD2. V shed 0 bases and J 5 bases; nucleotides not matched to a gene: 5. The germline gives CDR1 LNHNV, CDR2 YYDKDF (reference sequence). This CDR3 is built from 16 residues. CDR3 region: CATSREAASGNNEQFF. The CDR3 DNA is TGTGCCACCAGCAGAGAGGCGGCTAGCGGGAACAATGAGCAGTTCTTC.

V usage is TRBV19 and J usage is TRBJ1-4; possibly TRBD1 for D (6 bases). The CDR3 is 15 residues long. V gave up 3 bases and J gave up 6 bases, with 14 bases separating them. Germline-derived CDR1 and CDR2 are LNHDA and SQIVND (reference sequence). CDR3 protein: CASSMRGSPDEKLFF. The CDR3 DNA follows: TGTGCCAGTAGTATGAGGGGGTCTCCAGATGAAAAACTGTTTTTT.

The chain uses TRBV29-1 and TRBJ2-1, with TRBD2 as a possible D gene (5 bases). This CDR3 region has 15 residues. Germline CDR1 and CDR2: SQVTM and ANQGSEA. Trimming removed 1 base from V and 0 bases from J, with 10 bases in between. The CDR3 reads CSVEGLTSSYNEQFF. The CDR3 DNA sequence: TGCAGCGTTGAAGGACTAACCAGCTCCTACAATGAGCAGTTCTTC.

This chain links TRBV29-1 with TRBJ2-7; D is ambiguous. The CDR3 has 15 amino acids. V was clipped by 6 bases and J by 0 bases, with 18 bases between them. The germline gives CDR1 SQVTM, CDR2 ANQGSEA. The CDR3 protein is CSVASGGATSYEQYF. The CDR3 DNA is TGCAGCGTCGCGTCTGGCGGAGCAACCTCCTACGAGCAGTACTTC.

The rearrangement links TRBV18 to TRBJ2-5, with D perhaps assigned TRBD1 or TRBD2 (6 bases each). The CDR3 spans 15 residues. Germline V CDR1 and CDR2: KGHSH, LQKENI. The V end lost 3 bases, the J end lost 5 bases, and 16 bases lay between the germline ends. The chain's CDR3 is CASSPEEGVRETQYF. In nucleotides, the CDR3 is TGTGCCAGCTCACCCGAGGAGGGGGTGCGGGAGACCCAGTACTTC.

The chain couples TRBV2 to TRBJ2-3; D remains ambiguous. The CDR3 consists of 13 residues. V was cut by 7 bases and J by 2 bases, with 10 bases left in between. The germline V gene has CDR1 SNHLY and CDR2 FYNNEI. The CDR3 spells CASIRQTTDTQYF. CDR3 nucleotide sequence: TGTGCCAGCATAAGGCAGACCACAGATACGCAGTATTTT.

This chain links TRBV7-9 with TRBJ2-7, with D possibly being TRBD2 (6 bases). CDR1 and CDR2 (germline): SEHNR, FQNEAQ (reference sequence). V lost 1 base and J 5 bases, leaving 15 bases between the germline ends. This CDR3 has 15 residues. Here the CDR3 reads CASSLVGTRGDEQYF. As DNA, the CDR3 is TGTGCCAGCAGCTTAGTAGGGACTCGCGGGGACGAGCAGTACTTC.

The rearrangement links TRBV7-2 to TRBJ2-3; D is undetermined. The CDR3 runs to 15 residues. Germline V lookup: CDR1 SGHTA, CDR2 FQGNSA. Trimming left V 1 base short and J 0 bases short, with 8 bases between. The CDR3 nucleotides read TGTGCCAGCAGCTTAGACGGCAGTAGCACAGATACGCAGTATTTT. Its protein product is CASSLDGSSTDTQYF.

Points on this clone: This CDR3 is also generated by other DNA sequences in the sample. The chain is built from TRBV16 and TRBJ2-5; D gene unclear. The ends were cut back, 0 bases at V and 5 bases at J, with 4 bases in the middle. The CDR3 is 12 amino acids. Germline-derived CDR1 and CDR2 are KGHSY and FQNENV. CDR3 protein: CASSQSRETQYF. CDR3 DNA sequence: TGTGCCAGCAGCCAATCGAGGGAGACCCAGTACTTC. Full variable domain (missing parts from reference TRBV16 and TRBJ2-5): GEEVAQTPKHLVRGEGQKAKLYCAPIKGHSYVFWYQQVLKNEFKFLISFQNENVFDETGMPKERFSAKCLPNSPCSLEIQATKLEDSAVYFCASSQSRETQYFGPGTRLLVL.

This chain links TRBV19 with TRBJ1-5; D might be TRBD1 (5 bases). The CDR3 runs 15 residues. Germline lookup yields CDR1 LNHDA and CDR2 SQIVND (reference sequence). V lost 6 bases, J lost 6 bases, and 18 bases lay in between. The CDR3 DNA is TGTGCCAGTAGAACTCAGGGTAGGATCGGTCAGCCCCAGCATTTT. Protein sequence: CASRTQGRIGQPQHF.